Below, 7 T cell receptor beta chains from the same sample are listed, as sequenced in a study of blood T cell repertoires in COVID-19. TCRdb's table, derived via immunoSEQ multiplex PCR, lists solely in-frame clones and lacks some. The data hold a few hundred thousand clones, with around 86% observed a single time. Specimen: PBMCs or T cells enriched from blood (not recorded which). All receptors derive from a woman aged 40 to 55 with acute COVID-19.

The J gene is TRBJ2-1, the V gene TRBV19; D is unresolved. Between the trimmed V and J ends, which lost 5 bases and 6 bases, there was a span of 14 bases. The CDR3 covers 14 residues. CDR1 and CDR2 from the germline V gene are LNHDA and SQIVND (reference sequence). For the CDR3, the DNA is TGTGCCAGTAGTCCCCCGGAGCCGCTCAATGAGCAGTTCTTC. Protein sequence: CASSPPEPLNEQFF.

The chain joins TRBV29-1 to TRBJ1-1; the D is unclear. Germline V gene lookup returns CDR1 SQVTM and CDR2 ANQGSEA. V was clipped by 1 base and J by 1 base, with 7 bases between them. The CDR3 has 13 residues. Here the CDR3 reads CSVEGQQNTEAFF. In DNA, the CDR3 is TGCAGCGTTGAAGGACAACAGAACACTGAAGCTTTCTTT. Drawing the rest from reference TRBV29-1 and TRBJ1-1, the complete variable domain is SAVISQKPSRDICQRGTSLTIQCQVDSQVTMMFWYRQQPGQSLTLIATANQGSEATYESGFVIDKFPISRPNLTFSTLTVSNMSPEDSSIYLCSVEGQQNTEAFFGQGTRLTVV.

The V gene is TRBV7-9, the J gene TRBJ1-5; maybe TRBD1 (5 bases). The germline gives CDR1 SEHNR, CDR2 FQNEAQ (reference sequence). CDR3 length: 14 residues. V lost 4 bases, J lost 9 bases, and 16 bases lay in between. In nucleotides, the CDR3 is TGTGCCAGCAGCTCCCCGGACCGGGGGTGGCCCCAGCATTTT. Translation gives CASSSPDRGWPQHF.

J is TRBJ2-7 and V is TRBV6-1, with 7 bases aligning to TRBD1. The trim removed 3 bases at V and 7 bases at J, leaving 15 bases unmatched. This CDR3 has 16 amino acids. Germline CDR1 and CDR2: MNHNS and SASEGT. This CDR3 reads CASSDRLRSTGWEQYF. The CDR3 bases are TGTGCCAGCAGTGATCGCCTGAGGTCGACAGGGTGGGAGCAGTACTTC.

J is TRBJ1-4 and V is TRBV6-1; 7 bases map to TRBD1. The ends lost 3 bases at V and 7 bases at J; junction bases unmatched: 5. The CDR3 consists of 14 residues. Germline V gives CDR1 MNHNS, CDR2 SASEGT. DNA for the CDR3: TGTGCCAGCAGTGATTACGGACAGGTTGAAAAACTGTTTTTT. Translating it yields CASSDYGQVEKLFF.

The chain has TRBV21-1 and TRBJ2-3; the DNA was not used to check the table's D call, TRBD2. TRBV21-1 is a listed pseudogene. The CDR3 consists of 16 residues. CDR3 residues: CASRFTKGFPVDTQYF. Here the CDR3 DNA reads TGTGCCAGCAGATTTACTAAAGGCTTCCCGGTTGATACGCAGTATTTT.

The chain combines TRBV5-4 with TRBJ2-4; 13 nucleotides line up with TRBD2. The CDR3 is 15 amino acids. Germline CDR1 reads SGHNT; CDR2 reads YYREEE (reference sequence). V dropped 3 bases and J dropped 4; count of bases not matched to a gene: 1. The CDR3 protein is CASSWTSGGKNIQYF. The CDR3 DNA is TGTGCCAGCAGCTGGACTAGCGGGGGTAAAAACATTCAGTACTTC.